The 18 T cell receptor beta chains below were found in one sample sequenced in a study of somatic mutations in cytotoxic T cells in rheumatoid arthritis. TCRdb keeps only in-frame clones here, not all; method: immunoSEQ multiplex PCR. The sample gives approximately 24,000 clones, approximately 73% of which show up once; approximately 9.4% is in the top ten. What was sequenced was CD8+ T cells sorted from blood. The receptors derive from a woman aged 18-29 years in good health.

The J gene is TRBJ1-5, the V gene TRBV6-1; the D is unclear. The CDR3 spans 15 residues. The V gene's germline CDR1 is MNHNS and CDR2 SASEGT. Trimming removed 0 bases at V and 2 bases at J, with 8 bases between. The CDR3 DNA follows: TGTGCCAGCAGTGAAGCTGAAGTCGGCAATCAGCCCCAGCATTTT. As protein: CASSEAEVGNQPQHF.

The chain uses TRBV28 and TRBJ2-5; 7 bases agree with TRBD2. J was trimmed by 5 bases and V by 2 bases; bases with no gene match: 5. This CDR3 has 14 residues. Germline CDR1 reads MDHEN; CDR2 reads SYDVKM. The CDR3 spells CASSLMGGEETQYF. The CDR3 nucleotides are TGTGCCAGCAGTTTAATGGGGGGGGAGGAGACCCAGTACTTC.

V gene TRBV7-9 combines with J gene TRBJ2-7, with D perhaps matching TRBD2 (6 bases). V dropped 2 bases and J dropped 4 bases, with 9 bases sitting between them. The CDR3 loop spans 13 amino acids. Germline-derived CDR1 and CDR2 are SEHNR and FQNEAQ (reference sequence). This CDR3 reads CASSLPGRYEQYF. CDR3 nucleotide sequence: TGTGCCAGCAGCTTACCAGGGAGGTACGAGCAGTACTTC.

V gene TRBV7-9 combines with J gene TRBJ2-7; no clear D. This CDR3 region has 12 residues. Germline V gives CDR1 SEHNR, CDR2 FQNEAQ (reference sequence). V lost 5 bases to trimming and J lost 6 bases, with 11 bases between them. The CDR3: CASSPSYFEQYF. The CDR3 DNA follows: TGTGCCAGCAGCCCTTCATACTTCGAGCAGTACTTC.

The chain links TRBV9 to TRBJ2-6; 8 nucleotides align to TRBD1. The CDR3 is made up of 16 amino acids. CDR1 SGDLS and CDR2 YYNGEE come from the germline V gene. The V segment lost 7 bases and the J segment 0 bases; nucleotides outside the gene matches: 6. CDR3 residues: CASGTGGISGANVLTF. The CDR3, as DNA: TGTGCCAGCGGAACAGGGGGGATCTCTGGGGCCAACGTCCTGACTTTC.

The V and J genes are TRBV7-9 and TRBJ2-3; the D gene is possibly TRBD1 (5 bases). Per germline, CDR1 SEHNR and CDR2 FQNEAQ (reference sequence). The CDR3 runs 15 residues. Trimming shortened V by 1 base and J by 2 bases, and 10 bases separated the two germline ends. For the CDR3, the DNA is TGTGCCAGCAGCTTAGAGGACATCCTCACAGATACGCAGTATTTT. Translation gives CASSLEDILTDTQYF.

The chain links TRBV7-8 to TRBJ2-3, with D perhaps matching TRBD1 (6 bases). V was trimmed by 5 bases and J by 3 bases, leaving 15 bases between them. The CDR3 runs to 15 residues. CDR1 SGHVS and CDR2 FQNEAQ come from the germline V gene. The CDR3 coding sequence is TGTGCCAGCAGCAAGTACAGGGCCGGTACAGATACGCAGTATTTT. This encodes CASSKYRAGTDTQYF.

A few counts support this clone. This chain uses TRBV5-1 with TRBJ2-7; no clear D gene. CDR1 and CDR2 from the germline V gene are SGHRS and YFSETQ. The CDR3 extends over 13 amino acids. V gave up 1 base and J gave up 5 bases, with 10 bases separating them. CDR3 region: CASSLISPDEQYF. The DNA of the CDR3 is TGCGCCAGCAGCTTGATCTCGCCGGACGAGCAGTACTTC.

CDR3 bases: TGTGCCAGCTCCCTCGGGACTAGCGGGAGCTTCTACGAGCAGTACTTC. Residues: CASSLGTSGSFYEQYF. The rearrangement links TRBV18 to TRBJ2-7; 14 bases align to TRBD2. Trimming at V came to 6 bases and at J to 3 bases, leaving 7 bases not matched to a gene. The CDR3 has 16 amino acids. The V gene's germline CDR1 is KGHSH and CDR2 LQKENI.

The chain combines TRBV6-6 with TRBJ1-4; TRBD1 agrees at 8 bases. V shed 6 bases, J shed 3 bases, and the junction held 9 bases outside the gene matches. The CDR3 is made up of 16 amino acids. Germline values: CDR1 MNHNY, CDR2 SVGAGI (reference sequence). The CDR3 protein is CASRPLGQVPNEKLFF. CDR3 DNA: TGTGCCAGCAGACCCCTGGGACAGGTTCCTAATGAAAAACTGTTTTTT.

Concerning this clone: The junction differs from germline at one of its ends, possibly a read error. The chain couples TRBV7-7 to TRBJ2-2; possible D gene TRBD2, 5 bases. CDR3 size: 15 residues. Germline CDR1 is SSHAT and CDR2 is FNYEAQ (reference sequence). In nucleotides, the CDR3 is TGTGCTAGCAGCTTAGAGGGCAGAAACACCGGGGAGCTGTTTTTT. The encoded protein is CASSLEGRNTGELFF.

The chain recombines TRBV27 with TRBJ2-5; 9 bases are a match to TRBD2. The V segment lost 2 bases and the J segment 5 bases; nucleotides outside the gene matches: 6. Germline CDR1 MNHEY, CDR2 SMNVEV (reference sequence). The length of the CDR3 is 15 residues. The CDR3 here is CASSLLREGVETQYF. Here the CDR3 DNA reads TGTGCCAGCAGTTTACTGCGGGAGGGAGTGGAGACCCAGTACTTC.

This clone was detected only once. The chain is built from TRBV25-1 and TRBJ1-2; no firm D call. The ends were cut back, 5 bases at V and 2 bases at J, with 9 bases in the middle. This CDR3 has 13 amino acids. Germline CDR1 and CDR2: MGHDK and SYGVNS. CDR3: CASSFGGNYGYTF. As DNA, the CDR3 is TGTGCCAGCAGTTTTGGAGGGAACTATGGCTACACCTTC.

This clone was recorded a few times. The rearrangement links TRBV27 to TRBJ1-5; weak D call: TRBD1 (5 bases). Trimming cost V 6 bases and J 9 bases, with 18 bases left between them. The CDR3 consists of 14 residues. Germline assignment: CDR1 MNHEY and CDR2 SMNVEV (reference sequence). This CDR3 is CASRHRDGLGPQHF. DNA for the CDR3: TGTGCCAGCAGGCATAGGGACGGACTCGGGCCCCAGCATTTT.

CDR3 sequence: CAWSGDSNHYEQYV. Here the CDR3 DNA reads TGTGCCTGGAGTGGTGACAGTAACCACTACGAGCAGTACGTC. The gene calls are TRBV30 and TRBJ2-7, with D tentatively TRBD1 (5 bases). Germline V gives CDR1 GTSNPN, CDR2 SVGIG (reference sequence). The CDR3 runs to 14 residues. Deletions cut 1 base from V and 3 bases from J, with 13 bases between.

This chain joins TRBV4-1 and TRBJ2-7; TRBD1 might be the D (5 bases). The V end lost 2 bases, the J end lost 2 bases, and 10 bases lay between the germline ends. Germline CDR1 reads MGHRA; CDR2 reads YSYEKL. This CDR3 is 14 amino acids long. CDR3 DNA: TGCGCCAGCAGCCAAAAGACAGAAACCTACGAGCAGTACTTC. Amino acid sequence: CASSQKTETYEQYF.

J is TRBJ1-2 and V is TRBV27; 7 bases line up with TRBD1. This CDR3 is 15 amino acids long. V lost 10 bases and J lost 4; bases outside the gene matches: 15. Germline-derived CDR1 and CDR2 are MNHEY and SMNVEV (reference sequence). CDR3 DNA: TGTGCCACCAGGGGGGACGCCGACGGCCTCTATGGCTACACCTTC. Its protein product is CATRGDADGLYGYTF.

The rearrangement links TRBV5-1 to TRBJ2-5, with D unresolved. The CDR3 totals 12 residues. Germline CDR1 and CDR2: SGHRS and YFSETQ. Deletions cut 6 bases from V and 3 bases from J, with 9 bases between. CDR3 residues: CASKWEEETQYF. CDR3 coding DNA: TGCGCCAGCAAATGGGAAGAAGAGACCCAGTACTTC.